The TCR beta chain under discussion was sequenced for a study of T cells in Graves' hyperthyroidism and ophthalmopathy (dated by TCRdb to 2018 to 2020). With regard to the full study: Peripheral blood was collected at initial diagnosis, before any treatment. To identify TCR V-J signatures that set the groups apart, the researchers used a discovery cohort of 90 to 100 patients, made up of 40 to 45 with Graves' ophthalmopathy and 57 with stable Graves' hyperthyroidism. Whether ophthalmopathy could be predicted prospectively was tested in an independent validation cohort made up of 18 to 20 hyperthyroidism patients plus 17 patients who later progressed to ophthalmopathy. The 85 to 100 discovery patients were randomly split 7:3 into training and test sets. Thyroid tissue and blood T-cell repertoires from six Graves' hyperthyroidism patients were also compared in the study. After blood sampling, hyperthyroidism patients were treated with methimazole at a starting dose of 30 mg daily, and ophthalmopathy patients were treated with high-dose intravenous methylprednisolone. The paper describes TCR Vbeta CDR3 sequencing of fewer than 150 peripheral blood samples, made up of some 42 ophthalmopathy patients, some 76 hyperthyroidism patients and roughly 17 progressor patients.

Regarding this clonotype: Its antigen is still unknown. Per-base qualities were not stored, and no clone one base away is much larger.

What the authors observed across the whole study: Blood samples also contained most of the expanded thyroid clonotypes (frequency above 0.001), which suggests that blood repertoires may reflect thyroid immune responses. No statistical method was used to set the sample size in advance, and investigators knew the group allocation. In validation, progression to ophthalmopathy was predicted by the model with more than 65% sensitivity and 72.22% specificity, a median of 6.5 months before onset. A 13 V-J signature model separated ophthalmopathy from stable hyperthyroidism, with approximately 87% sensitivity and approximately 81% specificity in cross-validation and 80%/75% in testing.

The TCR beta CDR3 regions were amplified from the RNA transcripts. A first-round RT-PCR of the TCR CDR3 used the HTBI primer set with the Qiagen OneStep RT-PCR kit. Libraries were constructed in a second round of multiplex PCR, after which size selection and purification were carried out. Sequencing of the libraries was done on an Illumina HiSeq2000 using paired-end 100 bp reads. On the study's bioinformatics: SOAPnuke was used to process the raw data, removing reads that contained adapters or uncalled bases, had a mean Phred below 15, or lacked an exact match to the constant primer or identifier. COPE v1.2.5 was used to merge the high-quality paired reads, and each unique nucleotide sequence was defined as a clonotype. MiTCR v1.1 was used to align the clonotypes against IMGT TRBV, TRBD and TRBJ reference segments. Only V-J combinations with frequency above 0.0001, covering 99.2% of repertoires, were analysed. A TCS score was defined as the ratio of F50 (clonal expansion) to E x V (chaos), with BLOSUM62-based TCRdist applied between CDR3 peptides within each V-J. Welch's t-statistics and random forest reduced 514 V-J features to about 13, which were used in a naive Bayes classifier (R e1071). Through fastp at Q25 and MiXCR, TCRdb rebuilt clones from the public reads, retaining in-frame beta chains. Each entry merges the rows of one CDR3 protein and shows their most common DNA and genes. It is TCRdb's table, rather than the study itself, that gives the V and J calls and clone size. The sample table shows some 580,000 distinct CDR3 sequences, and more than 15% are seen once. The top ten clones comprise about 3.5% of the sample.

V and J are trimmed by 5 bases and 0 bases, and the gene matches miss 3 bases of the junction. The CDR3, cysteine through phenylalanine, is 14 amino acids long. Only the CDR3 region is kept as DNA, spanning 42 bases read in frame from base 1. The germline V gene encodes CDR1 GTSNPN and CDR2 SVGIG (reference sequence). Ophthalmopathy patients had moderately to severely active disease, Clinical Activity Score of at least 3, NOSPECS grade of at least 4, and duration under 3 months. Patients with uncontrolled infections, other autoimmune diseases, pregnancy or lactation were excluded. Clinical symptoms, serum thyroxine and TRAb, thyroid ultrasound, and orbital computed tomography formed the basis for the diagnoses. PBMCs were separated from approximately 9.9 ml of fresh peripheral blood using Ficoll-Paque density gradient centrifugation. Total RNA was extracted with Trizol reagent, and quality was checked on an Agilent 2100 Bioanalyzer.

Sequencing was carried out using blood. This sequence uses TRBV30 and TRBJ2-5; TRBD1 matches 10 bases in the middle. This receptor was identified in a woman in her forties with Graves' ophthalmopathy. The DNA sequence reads TGTGCCTGGGAGGGGACAGGGGACCAAGAGACCCAGTACTTC. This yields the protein CAWEGTGDQETQYF.